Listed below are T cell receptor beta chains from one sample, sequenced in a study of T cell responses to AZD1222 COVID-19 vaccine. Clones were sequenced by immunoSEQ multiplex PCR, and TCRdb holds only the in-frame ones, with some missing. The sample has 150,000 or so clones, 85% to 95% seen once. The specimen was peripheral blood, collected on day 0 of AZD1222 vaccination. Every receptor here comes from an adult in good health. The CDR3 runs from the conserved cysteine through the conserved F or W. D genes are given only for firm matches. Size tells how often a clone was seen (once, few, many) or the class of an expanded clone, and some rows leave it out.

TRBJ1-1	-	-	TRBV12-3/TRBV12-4	CASSFGGTEAFF	TGTGCCAGCAGTTTTGGGGGGACTGAAGCTTTCTTT
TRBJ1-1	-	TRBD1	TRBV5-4	CASSYAGQGNTEAFF	TGTGCCAGCAGTTACGCGGGACAGGGCAACACTGAAGCTTTCTTT
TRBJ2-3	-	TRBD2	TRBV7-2	CASSFSAGGDTQYF	TGTGCCAGCAGCTTTTCGGCGGGGGGGGATACGCAGTATTTT
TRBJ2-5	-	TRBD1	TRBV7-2	CASSFQGVETQYF	TGTGCCAGCAGCTTTCAGGGGGTGGAGACCCAGTACTTC
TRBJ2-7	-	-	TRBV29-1	CSVRGNSYEQYF	TGCAGCGTTAGGGGGAACTCCTACGAGCAGTACTTC
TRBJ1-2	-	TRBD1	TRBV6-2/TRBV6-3	CASSRGLVGSYTF	TGTGCCAGCAGTAGGGGGCTGGTCGGAAGCTACACCTTC
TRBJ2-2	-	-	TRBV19	CASSIQGRGGELFF	TGTGCCAGTAGTATCCAGGGCCGTGGCGGGGAGCTGTTTTTT
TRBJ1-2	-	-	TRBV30	CAWSVRADNYGYTF	TGTGCCTGGAGTGTACGGGCAGATAACTATGGCTACACCTTC
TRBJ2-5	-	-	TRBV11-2	CASSGGETQYF	TGTGCCAGCAGCGGGGGAGAGACCCAGTACTTC
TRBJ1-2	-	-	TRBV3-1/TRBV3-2	CASSHPFPRYGGYTF	TGTGCCAGCAGCCACCCTTTTCCCCGGTATGGGGGCTACACCTTC
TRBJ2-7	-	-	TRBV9	CASSVVSGTALYEQYF	TGTGCCAGCAGCGTAGTATCAGGGACCGCACTCTACGAGCAGTACTTC
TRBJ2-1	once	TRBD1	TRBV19	CASLNRGDRNEQFF	TGTGCCAGCCTGAACAGGGGGGATAGGAATGAGCAGTTCTTC
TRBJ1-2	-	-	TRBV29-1	CSVFNYGYTF	TGCAGCGTTTTCAACTATGGCTACACCTTC
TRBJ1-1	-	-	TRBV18	CASSPRATNTEAFF	TGTGCCAGCTCACCAAGAGCGACGAACACTGAAGCTTTCTTT
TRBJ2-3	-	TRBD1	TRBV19	CASSGGTGQDTDTQYF	TGTGCCAGTAGTGGGGGGACAGGTCAAGACACAGATACGCAGTATTTT
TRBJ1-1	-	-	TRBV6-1	CASSERNRVNTEAFF	TGTGCCAGCAGTGAACGGAACAGAGTGAACACTGAAGCTTTCTTT
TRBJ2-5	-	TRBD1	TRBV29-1	CSVTKRTGDQETQYF	TGCAGCGTTACCAAGCGCACAGGGGACCAAGAGACCCAGTACTTC